The source of this T cell receptor (beta chain) is a study of radiotherapy plus CTLA-4 blockade in lung cancer. Trimming shortened V by 5 bases and J by 5 bases, and 6 bases separated the two germline ends. The length of the CDR3 is 11 residues. Germline V lookup: CDR1 MNHNY, CDR2 SVGAGI (reference sequence). Sequencing was performed with immunoSEQ multiplex PCR; in TCRdb, only in-frame clones are kept and a portion is missing. Counted here are about 59,000 clones, roughly four fifths occurring once; the ten biggest clones make up 5% to 7.5%. The origin of this receptor is a human donor with non-small cell lung cancer whose response to radiotherapy plus ipilimumab could not be evaluated. The material was peripheral blood, obtained from a patient treated with radiotherapy plus ipilimumab. V is TRBV6-6 and J is TRBJ1-2; D is unclear. CDR3 loop: CASSPTYGYTF. The CDR3 bases are TGTGCCAGCAGTCCGACATATGGCTACACCTTC.